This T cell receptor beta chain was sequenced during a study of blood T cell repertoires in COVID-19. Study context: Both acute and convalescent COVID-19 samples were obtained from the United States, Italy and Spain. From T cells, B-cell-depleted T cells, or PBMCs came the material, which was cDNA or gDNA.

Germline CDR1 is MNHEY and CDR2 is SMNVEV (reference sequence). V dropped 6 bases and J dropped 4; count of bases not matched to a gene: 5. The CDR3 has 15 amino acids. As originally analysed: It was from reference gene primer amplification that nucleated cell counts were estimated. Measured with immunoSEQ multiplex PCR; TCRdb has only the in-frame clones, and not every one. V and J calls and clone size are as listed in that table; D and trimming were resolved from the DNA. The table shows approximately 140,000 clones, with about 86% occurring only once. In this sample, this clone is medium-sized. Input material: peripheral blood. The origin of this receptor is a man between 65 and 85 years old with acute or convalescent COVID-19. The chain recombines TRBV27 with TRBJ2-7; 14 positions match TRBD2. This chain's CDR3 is CASRGTSGSVYEQYF. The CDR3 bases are TGTGCCAGCAGGGGGACTAGCGGGAGCGTATACGAGCAGTACTTC.